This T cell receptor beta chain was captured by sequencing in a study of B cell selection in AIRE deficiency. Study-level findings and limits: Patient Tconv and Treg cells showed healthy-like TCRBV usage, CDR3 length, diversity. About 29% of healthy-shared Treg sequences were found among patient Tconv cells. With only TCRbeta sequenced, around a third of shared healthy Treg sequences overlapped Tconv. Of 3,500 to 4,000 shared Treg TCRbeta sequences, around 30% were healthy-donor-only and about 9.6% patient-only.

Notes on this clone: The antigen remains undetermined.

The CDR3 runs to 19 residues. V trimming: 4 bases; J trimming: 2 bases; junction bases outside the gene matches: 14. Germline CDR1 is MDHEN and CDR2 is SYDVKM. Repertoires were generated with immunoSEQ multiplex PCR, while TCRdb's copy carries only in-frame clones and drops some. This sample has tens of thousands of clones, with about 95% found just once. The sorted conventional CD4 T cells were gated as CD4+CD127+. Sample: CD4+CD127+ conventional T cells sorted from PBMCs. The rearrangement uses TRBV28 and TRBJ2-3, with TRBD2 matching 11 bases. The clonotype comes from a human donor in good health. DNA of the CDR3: TGTGCCAGCAGTTCCGGACTAGCGGGTCCTCGCCGTTACACAGATACGCAGTATTTT. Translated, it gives CASSSGLAGPRRYTDTQYF.